The T cell receptor beta chain described here comes from a study of cytomegalovirus exposure and HLA in healthy donors. Study-wide results and limits: Reported findings show TCR beta sequences accurately forecast HLA-A and HLA-B alleles in most subjects.

The CDR3 spans 12 residues. CDR1 and CDR2 from the germline V gene are KGHSY and FQNENV. Donors were ostensibly healthy at sampling, although undocumented immune exposures were probable. A multiplex PCR was run with 60 Vbeta primers and 13 Jbeta primers. TCRdb's table, derived via immunoSEQ multiplex PCR, lists solely in-frame clones and lacks some. The sample comprises 150,000 to 180,000 clones, over 70% of which are singletons, and 2.1% rests with the top ten. As regards this clone: Its antigen is unidentified. The junction departs from the called germline gene at one end, perhaps through a read error.

The receptor's source is a man aged 25-45 years in good health and CMV-seronegative. The sample was PBMCs. V is TRBV16 and J is TRBJ2-7; 11 bases are a match to TRBD2. CDR3 sequence (DNA): TGTGCCAGCAGCCGCGAGACTAGCGGGGCCTCATTC. Translating gives CASSRETSGASF.